The entry that follows covers one T cell receptor (beta chain) sequence. Its target is unknown. The data derive from a study of T cell responses to AZD1222 COVID-19 vaccine. Study-level results: Spike-specific TCRs gained breadth and depth after people received two AZD1222 doses. Close to half of all spike-specific TCRs reportedly target regions of the variants that are unmutated. Among the donors, most were white British and more were female, and clonal diversity was possibly underestimated. Across the whole spike, CD4 TCRs peaked at regions 160-218 and 743-854.

Assay: immunoSEQ multiplex PCR; the TCRdb copy retains only in-frame clones and omits some. The data hold about 150,000 clones, with 70% to 90% observed a single time. The trim removed 4 bases at V and 4 bases at J, leaving 9 bases unmatched. Germline CDR1 SGHTA, CDR2 FQGNSA. The CDR3 runs to 15 residues. The chain employs TRBV7-2 and TRBJ1-2; TRBD1 agrees at 7 bases. This TCR came from an adult in good health. The specimen was peripheral blood, collected on day 0 of MenACWY control vaccination. The CDR3 coding sequence is TGTGCCAGCAGCTCCTTTCAGGGGGTGGGCTATGGCTACACCTTC. This sequence encodes CASSSFQGVGYGYTF.